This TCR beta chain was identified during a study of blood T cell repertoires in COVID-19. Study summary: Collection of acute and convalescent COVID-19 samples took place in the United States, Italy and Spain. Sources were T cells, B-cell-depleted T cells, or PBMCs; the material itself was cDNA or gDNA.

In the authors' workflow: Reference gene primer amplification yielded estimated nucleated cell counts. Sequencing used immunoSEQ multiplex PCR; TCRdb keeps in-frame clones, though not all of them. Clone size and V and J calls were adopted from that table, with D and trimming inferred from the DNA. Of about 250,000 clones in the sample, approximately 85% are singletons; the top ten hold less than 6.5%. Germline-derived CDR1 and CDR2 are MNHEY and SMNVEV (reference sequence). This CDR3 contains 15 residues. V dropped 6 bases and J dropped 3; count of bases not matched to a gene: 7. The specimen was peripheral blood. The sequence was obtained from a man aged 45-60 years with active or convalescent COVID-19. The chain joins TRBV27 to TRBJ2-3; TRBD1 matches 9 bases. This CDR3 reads CASSRDRDRTDTQYF. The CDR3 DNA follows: TGTGCCAGCAGCCGGGACAGGGACCGGACAGATACGCAGTATTTT.